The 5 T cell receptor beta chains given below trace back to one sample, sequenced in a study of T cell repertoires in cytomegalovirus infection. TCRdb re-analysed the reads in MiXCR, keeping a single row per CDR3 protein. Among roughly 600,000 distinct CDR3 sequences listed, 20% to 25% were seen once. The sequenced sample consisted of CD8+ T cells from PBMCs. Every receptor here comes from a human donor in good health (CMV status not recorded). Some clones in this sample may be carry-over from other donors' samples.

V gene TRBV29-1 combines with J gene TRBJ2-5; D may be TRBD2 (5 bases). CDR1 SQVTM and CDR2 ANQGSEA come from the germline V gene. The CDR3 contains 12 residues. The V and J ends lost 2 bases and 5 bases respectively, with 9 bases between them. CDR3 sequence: CSVESRGETQYF. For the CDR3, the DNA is TGCAGCGTTGAATCGAGAGGGGAGACCCAGTACTTC.

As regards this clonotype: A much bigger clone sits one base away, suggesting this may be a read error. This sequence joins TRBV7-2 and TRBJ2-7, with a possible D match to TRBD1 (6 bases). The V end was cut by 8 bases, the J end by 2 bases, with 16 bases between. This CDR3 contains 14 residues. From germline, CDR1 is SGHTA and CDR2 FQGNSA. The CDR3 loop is CASVIADRPYEQYF. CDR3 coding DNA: TGTGCCAGCGTCATTGCCGACAGGCCCTACGAGCAGTACTTC.

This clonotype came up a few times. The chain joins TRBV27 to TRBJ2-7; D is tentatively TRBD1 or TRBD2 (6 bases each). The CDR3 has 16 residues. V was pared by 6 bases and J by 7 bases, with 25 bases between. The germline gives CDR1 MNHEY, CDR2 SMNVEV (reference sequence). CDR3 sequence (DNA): TGTGCCAGCAGCCCAGTCGGGGGCGCGTCCTGGCTGGAGCAGTACGTC. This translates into CASSPVGGASWLEQYV.

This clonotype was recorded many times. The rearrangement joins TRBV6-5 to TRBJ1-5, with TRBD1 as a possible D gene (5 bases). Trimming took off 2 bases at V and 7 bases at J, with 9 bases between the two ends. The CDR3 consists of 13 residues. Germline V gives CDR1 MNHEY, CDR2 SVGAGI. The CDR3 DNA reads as TGTGCCAGCAGTTACGACGGGGACCAGCCCCAGCATTTT. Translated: CASSYDGDQPQHF.

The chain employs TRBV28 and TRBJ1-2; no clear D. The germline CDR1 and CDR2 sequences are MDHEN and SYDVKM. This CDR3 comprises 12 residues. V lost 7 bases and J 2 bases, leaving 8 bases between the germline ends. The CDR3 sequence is CASNTENYGYTF. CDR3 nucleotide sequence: TGTGCCAGCAATACCGAAAACTATGGCTACACCTTC.